The 12 T cell receptor beta chains below come from one sample, sequenced in a study of monozygotic twins with inflammatory bowel disease. Reprocessing the 5' RACE reads, TCRdb reports a single entry for every CDR3 protein and omits DNA. In all, the sample yields approximately 330,000 distinct CDR3 sequences. The sequencing sample was made of blood. The receptor set was obtained from a human donor with ulcerative colitis or Crohn's disease, or a healthy co-twin of an affected twin (not recorded which).

CDR3 protein: CASSHFTDTQYF. The J gene is TRBJ2-3, the V gene TRBV14. This CDR3 has 12 residues. Germline V gives CDR1 SGHDN, CDR2 FVKESK.

This rearrangement joins TRBV20-1 to TRBJ2-1. Per germline, CDR1 DFQATT and CDR2 SNEGSKA (reference sequence). The CDR3 has 11 residues. The CDR3 here is CSARVEYEQFF.

The chain uses TRBV3-1 and TRBJ2-7. The length of the CDR3 is 14 residues. Per germline, CDR1 LGHDT and CDR2 YNNKEL (reference sequence). The CDR3 loop is CASSSSGTPYEQYF.

The CDR3 loop is CASSRRSGSSFNEQFF. The chain couples TRBV28 to TRBJ2-1. This CDR3 spans 16 amino acids. Looked up from germline, CDR1 is MDHEN and CDR2 is SYDVKM.

This sequence joins TRBV29-1 and TRBJ2-5. Germline CDR1 and CDR2: SQVTM and ANQGSEA. The CDR3 contains 12 residues. CDR3 sequence reads: CSVEATQETQYF.

The chain joins TRBV11-2 to TRBJ2-2; TCRdb gives TRBD1 as the D gene, but with no DNA this cannot be confirmed. Germline lookup yields CDR1 SGHAT and CDR2 FQNNGV. This CDR3 region has 16 residues. The CDR3 protein is CASSLGGRGNTGELFF.

The chain carries TRBV6-5 and TRBJ1-2. Germline-derived CDR1 and CDR2 are MNHEY and SVGAGI. CDR3 length: 13 amino acids. CDR3 residues: CASSRVIAYGYTF.

The J gene is TRBJ2-3, the V gene TRBV7-2; the D call from TCRdb, TRBD1, cannot be confirmed without DNA. Germline V gives CDR1 SGHTA, CDR2 FQGNSA. The CDR3 sequence is 14 residues long. CDR3 loop: CASSFTGPTDTQYF. The whole variable domain, filled in from reference TRBV7-2 and TRBJ2-3, reads GAGVSQSPSNKVTEKGKDVELRCDPISGHTALYWYRQSLGQGLEFLIYFQGNSAPDKSGLPSDRFSAERTGGSVSTLTIQRTQQEDSAVYLCASSFTGPTDTQYFGPGTRLTVL.

This chain connects TRBV2 to TRBJ1-5; TCRdb picks TRBD1, but there is no DNA to check that call. CDR1 and CDR2 (germline): SNHLY, FYNNEI. This CDR3 is 15 amino acids long. CDR3 loop: CASSVQGSSNQPQHF.

The J gene is TRBJ2-2, the V gene TRBV27. The CDR3 covers 13 residues. Germline V gene sequence: CDR1 MNHEY, CDR2 SMNVEV (reference sequence). CDR3 amino acids: CASSLSRAGELFF.

The rearrangement joins TRBV12-3 or TRBV12-4 to TRBJ1-2. The CDR3 contains 13 residues. CDR3 loop: CASSPDGLGGYTF.

The V gene is TRBV7-9, the J gene TRBJ2-7; the D gene TCRdb calls, TRBD1, cannot be checked with no DNA. Germline V gene data show CDR1 as SEHNR and CDR2 as FQNEAQ (reference sequence). This CDR3 region has 15 residues. This chain's CDR3 is CASSSPRTGSYEQYF.